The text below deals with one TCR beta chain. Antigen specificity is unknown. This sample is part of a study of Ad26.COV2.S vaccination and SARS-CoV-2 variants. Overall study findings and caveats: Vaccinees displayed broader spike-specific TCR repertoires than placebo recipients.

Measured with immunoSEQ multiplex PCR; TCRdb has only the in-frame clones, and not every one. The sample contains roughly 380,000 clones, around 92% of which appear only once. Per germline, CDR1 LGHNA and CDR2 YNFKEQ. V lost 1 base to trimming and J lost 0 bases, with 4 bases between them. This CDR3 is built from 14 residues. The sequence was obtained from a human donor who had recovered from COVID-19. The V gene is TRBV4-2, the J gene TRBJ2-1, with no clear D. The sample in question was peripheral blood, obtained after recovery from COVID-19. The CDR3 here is CASSQVPSYNEQFF. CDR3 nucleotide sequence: TGTGCCAGCAGCCAAGTACCCTCCTACAATGAGCAGTTCTTC.